What follows are 6 T cell receptor beta chains derived from one specimen sequenced in a study of glioma-infiltrating T cells. TCR alpha and beta CDR3 regions were amplified from RNA using iRepertoire nested multiplex PCR. TCRdb itself ran the multiplex PCR reads through MiXCR, one entry per CDR3 protein. The profile shows around 20,000 distinct CDR3 sequences, about 26% of them singletons. Material for sequencing was glioma tissue, nonneoplastic brain tissue, or PBMCs (not recorded which). The receptors here all came from a human donor with low-grade glioma or glioblastoma, undergoing nonglioma brain surgery, or in good health (not recorded which).

The chain is built from TRBV3-1 and TRBJ1-3; D unresolved. Trimming took 0 bases from V and 9 from J, leaving 12 bases between them. CDR1 is LGHDT, CDR2 YNNKEL, per germline (reference sequence). This CDR3 has 14 amino acids. The CDR3, as DNA: TGTGCCAGCAGCCAAGATTCCCGGCGGGGCACCATATATTTT. Translated: CASSQDSRRGTIYF.

Many counts were recorded for this clonotype. The junction shows a germline mismatch at one end, possibly a read error. The chain employs TRBV7-2 and TRBJ2-7, with D uncertain. This CDR3 has 11 amino acids. Per germline, CDR1 SGHTA and CDR2 FQGNSA. For the CDR3, the DNA is TGTGCCCGCAGCCCCCACTACGAGCAGTACTTC. Its translation: CARSPHYEQYF.

This clonotype was seen repeatedly, ten times or more. This chain joins TRBV29-1 and TRBJ1-2, with unresolved D. The CDR3 spans 13 residues. V lost 5 bases, J lost 6 bases, and 16 bases lay in between. From germline, CDR1 is SQVTM and CDR2 ANQGSEA. In DNA form, the CDR3 reads TGCAGCGTTTCTTCGGGGAGGGTCGATGGCTACACCTTC. The encoded protein is CSVSSGRVDGYTF.

This clonotype was observed many times. The rearrangement joins TRBV6-1 to TRBJ2-3, with TRBD1 matching over 7 bases. The V gene end was trimmed by 6 bases and the J gene end by 3 bases; junction bases not matched to a gene: 6. Germline V CDR1 and CDR2: MNHNS, SASEGT. The CDR3 is 14 amino acids. The chain's CDR3 is CASRGQSGTDTQYF. The CDR3 DNA sequence: TGTGCCAGCAGGGGACAGTCTGGAACAGATACGCAGTATTTT.

As for this clonotype: The CDR3 does not end in the conserved phenylalanine or tryptophan, so this is likely a read error. The rearrangement joins TRBV7-3 to TRBJ1-1, with TRBD1 as a possible D gene (5 bases). This CDR3 is 13 amino acids long. Per the germline V gene, CDR1 is SGHTA and CDR2 is FQGTGA. V was pared by 4 bases and J by 1 base, with 7 bases between. The CDR3 DNA follows: TGTGCCAGCAGCTGGACACCGAACACTGAAGCTTTCTCT. Translating it yields CASSWTPNTEAFS.

This clonotype was found a few times. The rearrangement links TRBV4-1 to TRBJ1-3; no definite D call. Trimming removed 0 bases from V and 0 bases from J, with 15 bases in between. CDR1 MGHRA and CDR2 YSYEKL come from the germline V gene. This CDR3 comprises 18 residues. The CDR3 here is CASSQDRDALPSGNTIYF. CDR3 in DNA: TGCGCCAGCAGCCAAGATCGGGATGCCCTACCCTCTGGAAACACCATATATTTT.